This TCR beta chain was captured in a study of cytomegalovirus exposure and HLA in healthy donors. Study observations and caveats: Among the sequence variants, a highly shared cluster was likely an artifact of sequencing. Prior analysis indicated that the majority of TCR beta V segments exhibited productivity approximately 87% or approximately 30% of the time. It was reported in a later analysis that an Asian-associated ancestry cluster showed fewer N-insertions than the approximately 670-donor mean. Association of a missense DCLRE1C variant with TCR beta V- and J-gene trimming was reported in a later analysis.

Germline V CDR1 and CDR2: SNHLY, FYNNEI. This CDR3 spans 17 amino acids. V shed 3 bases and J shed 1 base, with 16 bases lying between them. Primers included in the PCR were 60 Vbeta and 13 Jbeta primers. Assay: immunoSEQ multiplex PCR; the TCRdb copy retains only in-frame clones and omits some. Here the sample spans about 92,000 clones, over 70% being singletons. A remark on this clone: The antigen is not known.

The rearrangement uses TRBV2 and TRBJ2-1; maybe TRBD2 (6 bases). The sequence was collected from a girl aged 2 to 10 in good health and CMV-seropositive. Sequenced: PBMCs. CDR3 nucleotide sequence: TGTGCCAGCAGTGATTTTAGACGGGAGTTGTCCTACAATGAGCAGTTCTTC. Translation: CASSDFRRELSYNEQFF. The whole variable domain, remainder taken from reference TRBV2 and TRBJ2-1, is EPEVTQTPSHQVTQMGQEVILRCVPISNHLYFYWYRQILGQKVEFLVSFYNNEISEKSEIFDDQFSVERPDGSNFTLKIRSTKLEDSAMYFCASSDFRRELSYNEQFFGPGTRLTVL.